This TCR beta chain was identified during a study of tumor-infiltrating lymphocytes in primary liver carcinoma. On the study more broadly: Male and female patients aged 30 to 69 years made up the cohort. Findings of the study overall: Tumor-adjacent and tumor-blood pairs showed less overlap than tumor region pairs.

TCR beta cDNA was made from 400 to 500 ng total RNA with a constant-region primer. Libraries of TCR beta came from three nested multiplex PCR rounds with slightly modified ARM-PCR. The first two PCR rounds used TRBV1-TRBV30 primers with a Cbeta primer, about 9 cycles each. From the multiplex PCR reads, TCRdb called clonotypes with MiXCR, one entry per CDR3 protein. The table shows about 310,000 distinct CDR3 sequences, with about 60% occurring only once. Germline DNA was also extracted, and blood RNA derived from unsorted whole blood. Worth noting for this clonotype: Its antigen is not known. Just one base apart from a much larger clone, this may be a read error.

The CDR3 loop spans 14 amino acids. The V and J genes are TRBV12-3 or TRBV12-4 and TRBJ2-6, with D perhaps assigned TRBD1 or TRBD2 (5 bases each). The source is a man in his forties or fifties with primary liver carcinoma and hepatitis B virus infection. Sequencing was done on a sample of peripheral blood. The CDR3 sequence is CASSDRAGANVPTF. The CDR3 coding sequence is TGTGCCAGCAGTGATAGGGCCGGGGCCAACGTCCCGACTTTC.